This T cell receptor beta chain stems from a study of a mutant IDH1 vaccine in newly diagnosed glioma. Study background: Radiotherapy alone preceded vaccination by 4-6 weeks; alternatively, vaccination started with temozolomide cycles.

Germline CDR1 is MNHNS and CDR2 is SASEGT. V lost 6 bases and J 2 bases, leaving 11 bases between the germline ends. The CDR3 is 13 amino acids. The time point denotes: week 5, during vaccination. Topical imiquimod was applied with each vaccine dose, which held 300 ug of mutant IDH1 20-mer peptide. This clone was detected once. Its target is unknown. TCRdb keeps only in-frame clones here, not all; method: immunoSEQ multiplex PCR. The table includes some 33,000 clones, 50% to 60% detected once. Specimen: PBMCs, collected from a glioma patient whose treatment included an IDH1 peptide vaccine. The TCR sequence derives from a woman aged 18-29 years with glioma. The chain has TRBV6-1 and TRBJ2-7; D call uncertain. The CDR3 DNA reads TGTGCCAGCAGGCCAGCGCCGACCTACGAGCAGTACTTC. Protein product: CASRPAPTYEQYF.